The 7 T cell receptor beta chains presented below share a single source sample, sequenced in a study of blood T cell repertoires in COVID-19. Using immunoSEQ multiplex PCR, the repertoire was profiled, and TCRdb retains in-frame clones only, with some absent. The sample has over 200,000 clones, roughly four fifths seen once. The source material was PBMCs or T cells enriched from blood (not recorded which). The receptor set was obtained from a man between 40 and 49 years old who had recovered from COVID-19.

The chain links TRBV28 to TRBJ1-2; D gene unclear. This CDR3 is 13 amino acids long. Germline values: CDR1 MDHEN, CDR2 SYDVKM. The V and J ends lost 6 bases and 6 bases respectively, with 14 bases between them. The CDR3 DNA reads TGTGCCAGCAGCTCCCACGGGTGGAATGGCTACACCTTC. Protein: CASSSHGWNGYTF.

The chain is built from TRBV7-8 and TRBJ2-5; D may be TRBD2 (5 bases). The CDR3 runs to 16 residues. V was pared by 1 base and J by 5 bases, with 17 bases between. Germline CDR1 reads SGHVS; CDR2 reads FQNEAQ. The CDR3 here is CASSLGLIARWETQYF. The CDR3 DNA sequence: TGTGCCAGCAGCTTAGGTTTAATAGCGAGGTGGGAGACCCAGTACTTC.

V usage is TRBV7-8 and J usage is TRBJ2-5; the D gene is possibly TRBD1 (6 bases). V was trimmed by 0 bases and J by 7 bases, leaving 15 bases between them. The CDR3 sequence is 15 residues long. Germline values: CDR1 SGHVS, CDR2 FQNEAQ. The CDR3 DNA reads TGTGCCAGCAGCTTAGCGACAGGCCCGAAAGGGACCCAGTACTTC. As protein: CASSLATGPKGTQYF.

The chain has TRBV4-1 and TRBJ1-3; tentatively, D is TRBD1 (5 bases). The CDR3 is 16 residues long. Germline CDR1 and CDR2: MGHRA and YSYEKL. Deletions cut 0 bases from V and 1 base from J, with 10 bases between. Here the CDR3 reads CASSQDLAGSGNTIYF. The CDR3 coding sequence is TGCGCCAGCAGCCAAGATCTGGCAGGGTCTGGAAACACCATATATTTT.

This chain joins TRBV28 and TRBJ2-7; 10 nucleotides agree with TRBD2. This CDR3 comprises 14 residues. In germline, CDR1 is MDHEN, CDR2 SYDVKM. The V and J ends lost 3 bases and 4 bases, in that order; junction bases with no gene match: 3. The CDR3 here is CASSLTSGYYEQYF. In DNA form, the CDR3 reads TGTGCCAGCAGTTTGACTAGCGGGTATTACGAGCAGTACTTC.

The chain recombines TRBV9 with TRBJ1-1; D unclear. This CDR3 spans 14 amino acids. Germline CDR1 SGDLS, CDR2 YYNGEE. Between the trimmed V and J ends, which lost 3 bases and 2 bases, there was a span of 11 bases. The CDR3: CASSGYTSNTEAFF. The CDR3 nucleotides read TGTGCCAGCAGCGGGTACACCTCTAACACTGAAGCTTTCTTT.

V usage is TRBV7-2 and J usage is TRBJ1-5, with no clear D. The germline gives CDR1 SGHTA, CDR2 FQGNSA. The CDR3 runs 15 residues. Trimming left V 0 bases short and J 6 bases short, with 12 bases between. As DNA, the CDR3 is TGTGCCAGCAGCTTAGCGCAGGCAGATAGTCAGCCCCAGCATTTT. This codes for CASSLAQADSQPQHF.